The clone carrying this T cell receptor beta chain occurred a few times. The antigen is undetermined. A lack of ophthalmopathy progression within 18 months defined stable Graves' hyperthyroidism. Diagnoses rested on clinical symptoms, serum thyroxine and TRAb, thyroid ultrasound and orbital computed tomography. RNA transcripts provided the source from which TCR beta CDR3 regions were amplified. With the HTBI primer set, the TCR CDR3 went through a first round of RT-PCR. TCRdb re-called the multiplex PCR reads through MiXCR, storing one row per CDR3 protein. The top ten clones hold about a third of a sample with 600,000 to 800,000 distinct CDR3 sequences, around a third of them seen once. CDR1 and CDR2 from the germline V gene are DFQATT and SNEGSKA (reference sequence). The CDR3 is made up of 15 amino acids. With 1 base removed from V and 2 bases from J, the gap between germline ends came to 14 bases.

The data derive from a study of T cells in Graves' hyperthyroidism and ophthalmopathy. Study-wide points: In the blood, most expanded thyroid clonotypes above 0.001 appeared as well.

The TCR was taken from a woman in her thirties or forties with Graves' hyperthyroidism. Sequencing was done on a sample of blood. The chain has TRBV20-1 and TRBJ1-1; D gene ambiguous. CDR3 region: CSARARLGSNTEAFF. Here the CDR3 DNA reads TGCAGTGCTAGAGCTCGTCTAGGCAGCAACACTGAAGCTTTCTTT.